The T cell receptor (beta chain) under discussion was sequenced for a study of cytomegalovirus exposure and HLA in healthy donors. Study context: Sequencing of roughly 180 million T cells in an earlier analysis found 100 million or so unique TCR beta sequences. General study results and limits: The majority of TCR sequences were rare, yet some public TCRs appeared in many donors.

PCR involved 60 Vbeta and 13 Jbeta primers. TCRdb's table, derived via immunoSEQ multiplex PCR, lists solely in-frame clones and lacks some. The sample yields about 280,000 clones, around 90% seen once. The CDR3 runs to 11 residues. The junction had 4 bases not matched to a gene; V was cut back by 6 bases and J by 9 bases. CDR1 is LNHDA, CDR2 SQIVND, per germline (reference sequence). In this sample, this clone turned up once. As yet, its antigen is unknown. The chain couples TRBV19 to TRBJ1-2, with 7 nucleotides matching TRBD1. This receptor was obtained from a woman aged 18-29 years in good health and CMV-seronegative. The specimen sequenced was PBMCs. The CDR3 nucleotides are TGTGCCAGTAGAACAGGGGAGAGCTACACCTTC. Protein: CASRTGESYTF.